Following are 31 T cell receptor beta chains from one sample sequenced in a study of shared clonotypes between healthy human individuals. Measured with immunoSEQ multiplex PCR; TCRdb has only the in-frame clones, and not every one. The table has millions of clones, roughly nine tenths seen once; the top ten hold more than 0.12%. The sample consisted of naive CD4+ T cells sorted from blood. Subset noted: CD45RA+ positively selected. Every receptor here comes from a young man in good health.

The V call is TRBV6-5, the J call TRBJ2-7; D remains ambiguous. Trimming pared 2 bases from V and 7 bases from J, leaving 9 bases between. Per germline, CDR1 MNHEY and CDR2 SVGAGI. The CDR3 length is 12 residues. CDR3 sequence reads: CASSYVGQEQYF. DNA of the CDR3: TGTGCCAGCAGTTACGTAGGGCAAGAGCAGTACTTC.

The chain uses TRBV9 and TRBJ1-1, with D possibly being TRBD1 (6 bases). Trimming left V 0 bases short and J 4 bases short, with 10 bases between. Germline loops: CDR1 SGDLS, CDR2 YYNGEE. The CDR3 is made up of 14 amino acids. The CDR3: CASSVVGGATEAFF. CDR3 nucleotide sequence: TGTGCCAGCAGCGTAGTTGGGGGGGCCACTGAAGCTTTCTTT. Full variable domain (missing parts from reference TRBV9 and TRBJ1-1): DSGVTQTPKHLITATGQRVTLRCSPRSGDLSVYWYQQSLDQGLQFLIQYYNGEERAKGNILERFSAQQFPDLHSELNLSSLELGDSALYFCASSVVGGATEAFFGQGTRLTVV.

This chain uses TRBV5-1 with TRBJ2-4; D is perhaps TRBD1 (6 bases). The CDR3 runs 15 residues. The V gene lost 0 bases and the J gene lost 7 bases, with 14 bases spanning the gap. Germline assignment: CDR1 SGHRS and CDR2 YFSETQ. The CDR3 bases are TGCGCCAGCAGCTTGGGGGGGCGCGGTATGAACATTCAGTACTTC. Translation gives CASSLGGRGMNIQYF.

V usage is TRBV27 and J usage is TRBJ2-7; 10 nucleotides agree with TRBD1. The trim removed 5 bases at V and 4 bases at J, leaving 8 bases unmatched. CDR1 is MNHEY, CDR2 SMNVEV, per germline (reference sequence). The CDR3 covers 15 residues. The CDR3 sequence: CASSPPGTGDYEQYF. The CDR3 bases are TGTGCCAGCAGTCCTCCCGGGACAGGGGATTACGAGCAGTACTTC.

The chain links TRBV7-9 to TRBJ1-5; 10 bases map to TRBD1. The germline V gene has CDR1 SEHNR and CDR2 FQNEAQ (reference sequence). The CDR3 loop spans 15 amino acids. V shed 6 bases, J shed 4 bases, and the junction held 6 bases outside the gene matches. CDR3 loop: CASSAGTGENQPQHF. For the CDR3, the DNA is TGTGCCAGCAGTGCCGGGACAGGGGAAAATCAGCCCCAGCATTTT.

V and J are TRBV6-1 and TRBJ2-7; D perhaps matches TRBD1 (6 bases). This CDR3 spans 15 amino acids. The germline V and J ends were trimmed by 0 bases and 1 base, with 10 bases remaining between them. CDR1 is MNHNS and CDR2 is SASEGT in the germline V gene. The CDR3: CASSEAGTLSYEQYF. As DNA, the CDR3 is TGTGCCAGCAGTGAAGCCGGGACATTATCCTACGAGCAGTACTTC.

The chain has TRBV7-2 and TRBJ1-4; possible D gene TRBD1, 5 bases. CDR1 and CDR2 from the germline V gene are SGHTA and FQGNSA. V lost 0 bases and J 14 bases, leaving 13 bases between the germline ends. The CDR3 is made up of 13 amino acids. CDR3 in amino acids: CASSLAVDSRLFF. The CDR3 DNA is TGTGCCAGCAGCTTAGCGGTCGACAGTCGGCTGTTTTTT. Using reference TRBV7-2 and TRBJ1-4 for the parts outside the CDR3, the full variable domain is GAGVSQSPSNKVTEKGKDVELRCDPISGHTALYWYRQSLGQGLEFLIYFQGNSAPDKSGLPSDRFSAERTGGSVSTLTIQRTQQEDSAVYLCASSLAVDSRLFFGSGTQLSVL.

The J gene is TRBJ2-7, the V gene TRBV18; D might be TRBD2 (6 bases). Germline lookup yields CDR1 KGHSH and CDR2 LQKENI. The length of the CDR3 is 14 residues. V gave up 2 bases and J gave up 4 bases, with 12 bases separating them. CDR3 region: CASSPAGLLYEQYF. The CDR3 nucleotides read TGTGCCAGCTCACCAGCGGGACTCCTTTACGAGCAGTACTTC.

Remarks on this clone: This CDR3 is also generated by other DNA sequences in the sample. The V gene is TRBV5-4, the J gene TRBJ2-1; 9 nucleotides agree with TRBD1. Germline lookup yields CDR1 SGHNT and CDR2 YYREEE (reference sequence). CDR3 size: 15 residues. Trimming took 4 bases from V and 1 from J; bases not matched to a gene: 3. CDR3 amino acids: CASSQDRGSYNEQFF. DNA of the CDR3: TGTGCCAGCAGCCAAGACAGGGGGTCCTACAATGAGCAGTTCTTC.

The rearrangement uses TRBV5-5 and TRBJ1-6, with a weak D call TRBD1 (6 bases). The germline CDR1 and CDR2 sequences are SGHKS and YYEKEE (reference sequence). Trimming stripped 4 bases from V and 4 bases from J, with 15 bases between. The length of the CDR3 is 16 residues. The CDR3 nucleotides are TGTGCCAGCAGCCTCCTAGGGGGGAATTATAATTCACCCCTCCACTTT. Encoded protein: CASSLLGGNYNSPLHF. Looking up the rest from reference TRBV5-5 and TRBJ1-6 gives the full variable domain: DAGVTQSPTHLIKTRGQQVTLRCSPISGHKSVSWYQQVLGQGPQFIFQYYEKEERGRGNFPDRFSARQFPNYSSELNVNALLLGDSALYLCASSLLGGNYNSPLHFGNGTRLTVT.

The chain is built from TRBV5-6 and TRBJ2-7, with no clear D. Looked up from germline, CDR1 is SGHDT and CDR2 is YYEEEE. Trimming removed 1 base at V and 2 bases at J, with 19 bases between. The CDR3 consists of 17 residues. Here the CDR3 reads CASSLRSAGPLAYEQYF. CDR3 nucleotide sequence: TGTGCCAGCAGCTTGAGATCCGCCGGCCCTCTGGCCTACGAGCAGTACTTC.

CDR3 protein: CASSPDNWANTEAFF. In DNA form, the CDR3 reads TGTGCCAGCAGCCCCGACAATTGGGCGAACACTGAAGCTTTCTTT. The V and J genes are TRBV7-2 and TRBJ1-1; no firm D call. The length of the CDR3 is 15 residues. The ends were cut back, 5 bases at V and 1 base at J, with 14 bases in the middle. CDR1 and CDR2 from the germline V gene are SGHTA and FQGNSA.

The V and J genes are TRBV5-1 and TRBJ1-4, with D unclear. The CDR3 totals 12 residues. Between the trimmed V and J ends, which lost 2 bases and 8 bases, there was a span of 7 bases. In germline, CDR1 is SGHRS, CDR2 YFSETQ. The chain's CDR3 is CASSFSSEKLFF. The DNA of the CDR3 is TGCGCCAGCAGCTTCAGCTCCGAAAAACTGTTTTTT.

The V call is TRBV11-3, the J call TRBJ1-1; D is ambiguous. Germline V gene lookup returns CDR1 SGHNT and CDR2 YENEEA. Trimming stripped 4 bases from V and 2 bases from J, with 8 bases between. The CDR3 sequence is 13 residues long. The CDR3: CASSSGLNTEAFF. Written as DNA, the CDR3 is TGTGCCAGCAGCTCTGGCTTAAACACTGAAGCTTTCTTT.

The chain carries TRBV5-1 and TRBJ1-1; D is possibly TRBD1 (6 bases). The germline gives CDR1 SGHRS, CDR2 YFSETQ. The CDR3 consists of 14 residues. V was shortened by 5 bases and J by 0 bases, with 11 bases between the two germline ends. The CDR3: CASSSGAVNTEAFF. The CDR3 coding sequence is TGCGCCAGCAGTTCAGGGGCCGTGAACACTGAAGCTTTCTTT.

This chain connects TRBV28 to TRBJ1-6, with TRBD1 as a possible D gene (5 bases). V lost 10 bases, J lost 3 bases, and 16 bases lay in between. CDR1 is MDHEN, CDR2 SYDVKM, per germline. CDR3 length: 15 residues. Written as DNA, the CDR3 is TGTGCCAAGACCTCAACAGGCAGCTATAATTCACCCCTCCACTTT. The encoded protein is CAKTSTGSYNSPLHF.

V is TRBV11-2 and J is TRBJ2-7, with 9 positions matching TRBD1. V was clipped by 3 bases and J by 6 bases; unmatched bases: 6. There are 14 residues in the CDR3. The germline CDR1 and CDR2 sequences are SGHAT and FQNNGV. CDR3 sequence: CASSLPGQGVEQYF. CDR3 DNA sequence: TGTGCCAGCAGCTTGCCGGGACAGGGTGTCGAGCAGTACTTC. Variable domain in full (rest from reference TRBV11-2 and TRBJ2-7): EAGVAQSPRYKIIEKRQSVAFWCNPISGHATLYWYQQILGQGPKLLIQFQNNGVVDDSQLPKDRFSAERLKGVDSTLKIQPAKLEDSAVYLCASSLPGQGVEQYFGPGTRLTVT.

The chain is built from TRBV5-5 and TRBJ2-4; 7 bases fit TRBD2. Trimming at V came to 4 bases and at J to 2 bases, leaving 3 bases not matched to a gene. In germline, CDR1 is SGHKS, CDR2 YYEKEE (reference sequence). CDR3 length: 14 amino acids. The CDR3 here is CASSGGGSKNIQYF. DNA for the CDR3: TGTGCCAGCAGCGGGGGAGGGTCCAAAAACATTCAGTACTTC. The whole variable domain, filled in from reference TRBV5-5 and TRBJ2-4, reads DAGVTQSPTHLIKTRGQQVTLRCSPISGHKSVSWYQQVLGQGPQFIFQYYEKEERGRGNFPDRFSARQFPNYSSELNVNALLLGDSALYLCASSGGGSKNIQYFGAGTRLSVL.

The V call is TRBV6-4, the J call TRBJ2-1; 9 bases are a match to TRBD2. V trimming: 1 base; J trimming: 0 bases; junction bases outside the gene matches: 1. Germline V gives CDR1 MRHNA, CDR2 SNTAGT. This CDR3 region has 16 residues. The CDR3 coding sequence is TGTGCCAGCAGTGACTGCGGGAGGGTCTCCTACAATGAGCAGTTCTTC. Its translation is CASSDCGRVSYNEQFF.

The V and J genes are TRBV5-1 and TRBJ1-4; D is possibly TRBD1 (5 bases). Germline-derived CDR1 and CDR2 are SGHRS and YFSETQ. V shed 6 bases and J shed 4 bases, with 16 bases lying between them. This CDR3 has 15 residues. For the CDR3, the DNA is TGCGCCAGCACCCTACTCGGGGGGGTTAATGAAAAACTGTTTTTT. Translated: CASTLLGGVNEKLFF.

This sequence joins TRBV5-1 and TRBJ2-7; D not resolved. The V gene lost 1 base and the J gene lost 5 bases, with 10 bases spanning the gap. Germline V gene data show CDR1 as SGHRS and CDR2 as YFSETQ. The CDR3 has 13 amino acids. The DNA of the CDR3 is TGCGCCAGCAGCTTGCTCGGTGAGAACGAGCAGTACTTC. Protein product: CASSLLGENEQYF.

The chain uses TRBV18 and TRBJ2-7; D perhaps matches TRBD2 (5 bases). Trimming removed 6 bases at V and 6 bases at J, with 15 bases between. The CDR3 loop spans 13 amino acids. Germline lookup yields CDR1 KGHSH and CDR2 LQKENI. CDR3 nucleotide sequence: TGTGCCAGCTCTCGTTCTACTAGTTTCGAGCAGTACTTC. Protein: CASSRSTSFEQYF.

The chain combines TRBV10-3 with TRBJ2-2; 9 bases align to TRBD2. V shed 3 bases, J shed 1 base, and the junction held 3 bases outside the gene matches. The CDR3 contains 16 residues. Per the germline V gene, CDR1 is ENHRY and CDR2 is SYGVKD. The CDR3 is CAISDSGRGNTGELFF. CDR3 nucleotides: TGTGCCATCAGTGATAGCGGGAGAGGGAACACCGGGGAGCTGTTTTTT.

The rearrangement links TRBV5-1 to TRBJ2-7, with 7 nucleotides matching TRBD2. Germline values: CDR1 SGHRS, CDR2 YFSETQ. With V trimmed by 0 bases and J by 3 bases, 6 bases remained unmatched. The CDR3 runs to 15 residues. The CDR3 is CASSLGPGGLYEQYF. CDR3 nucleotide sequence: TGCGCCAGCAGCTTGGGACCGGGAGGTCTCTACGAGCAGTACTTC.

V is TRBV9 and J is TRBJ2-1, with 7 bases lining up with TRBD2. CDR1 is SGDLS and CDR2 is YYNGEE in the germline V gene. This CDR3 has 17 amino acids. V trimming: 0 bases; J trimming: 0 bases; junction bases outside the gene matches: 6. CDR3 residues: CASSVGPAGSSYNEQFF. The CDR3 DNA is TGTGCCAGCAGCGTAGGGCCAGCGGGAAGCTCCTACAATGAGCAGTTCTTC.

CDR3 sequence (DNA): TGTGCCATCACCCTCGGACAGGCCTACGAGCAGTACTTC. This sequence encodes CAITLGQAYEQYF. The rearrangement uses TRBV10-3 and TRBJ2-7; TRBD1 matches at 7 bases. The V segment lost 7 bases and the J segment 2 bases; nucleotides outside the gene matches: 5. The CDR3 consists of 13 residues. Looked up from germline, CDR1 is ENHRY and CDR2 is SYGVKD.

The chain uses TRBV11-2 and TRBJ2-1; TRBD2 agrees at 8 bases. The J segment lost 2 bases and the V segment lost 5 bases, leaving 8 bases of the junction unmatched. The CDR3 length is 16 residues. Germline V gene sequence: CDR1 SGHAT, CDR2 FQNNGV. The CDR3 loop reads CASSPIRGRTYNEQFF. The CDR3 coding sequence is TGTGCCAGCAGCCCTATTCGCGGGAGGACCTACAATGAGCAGTTCTTC.

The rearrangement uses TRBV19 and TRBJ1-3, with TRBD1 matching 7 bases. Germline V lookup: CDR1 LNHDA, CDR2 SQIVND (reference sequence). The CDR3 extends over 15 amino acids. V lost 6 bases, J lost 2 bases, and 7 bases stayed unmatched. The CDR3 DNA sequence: TGTGCCAGTAGAGCTGACAGGGTTACTGGAAACACCATATATTTT. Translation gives CASRADRVTGNTIYF.

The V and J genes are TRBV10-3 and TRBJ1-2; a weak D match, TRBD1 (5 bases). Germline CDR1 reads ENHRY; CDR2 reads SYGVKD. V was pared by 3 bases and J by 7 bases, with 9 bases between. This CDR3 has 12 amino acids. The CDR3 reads CAISEEGSGYTF. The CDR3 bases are TGTGCCATCAGTGAAGAGGGGAGTGGCTACACCTTC.

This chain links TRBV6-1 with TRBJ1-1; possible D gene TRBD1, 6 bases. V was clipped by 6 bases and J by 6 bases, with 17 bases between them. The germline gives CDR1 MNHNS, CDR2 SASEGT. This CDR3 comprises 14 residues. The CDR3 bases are TGTGCCAGCAGGTCACAGGGCGAGAGTGCTGAAGCTTTCTTT. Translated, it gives CASRSQGESAEAFF.

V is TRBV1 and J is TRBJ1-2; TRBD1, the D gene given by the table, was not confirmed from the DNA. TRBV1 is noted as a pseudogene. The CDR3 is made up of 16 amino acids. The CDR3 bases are TGCACCAGCAGCCAAACCCCCGATTGGACAGGGGATGGCTACACCTTC. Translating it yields CTSSQTPDWTGDGYTF.